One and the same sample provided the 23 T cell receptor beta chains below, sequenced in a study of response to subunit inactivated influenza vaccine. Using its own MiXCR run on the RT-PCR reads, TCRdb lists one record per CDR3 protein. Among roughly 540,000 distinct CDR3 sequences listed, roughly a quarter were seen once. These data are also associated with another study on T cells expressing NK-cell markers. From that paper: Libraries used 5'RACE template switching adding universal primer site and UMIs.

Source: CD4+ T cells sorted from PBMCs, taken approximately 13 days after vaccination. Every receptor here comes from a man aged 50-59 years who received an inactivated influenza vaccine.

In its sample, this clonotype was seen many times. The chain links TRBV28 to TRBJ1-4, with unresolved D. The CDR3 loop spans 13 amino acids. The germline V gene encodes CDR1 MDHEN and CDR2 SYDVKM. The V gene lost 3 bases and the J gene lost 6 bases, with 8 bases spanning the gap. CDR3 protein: CASSFSPHEKLFF. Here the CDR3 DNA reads TGTGCCAGCAGTTTCTCCCCTCATGAAAAACTGTTTTTT.

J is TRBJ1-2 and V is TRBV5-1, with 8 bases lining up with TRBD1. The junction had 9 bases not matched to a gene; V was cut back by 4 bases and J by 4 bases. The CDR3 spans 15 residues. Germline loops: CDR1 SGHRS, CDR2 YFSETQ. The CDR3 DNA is TGCGCCAGCAGCGGGAACCCGGGACAGGCCTATGGCTACACCTTC. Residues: CASSGNPGQAYGYTF. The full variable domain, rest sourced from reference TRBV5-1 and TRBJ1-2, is KAGVTQTPRYLIKTRGQQVTLSCSPISGHRSVSWYQQTPGQGLQFLFEYFSETQRNKGNFPGRFSGRQFSNSRSEMNVSTLELGDSALYLCASSGNPGQAYGYTFGSGTRLTVV.

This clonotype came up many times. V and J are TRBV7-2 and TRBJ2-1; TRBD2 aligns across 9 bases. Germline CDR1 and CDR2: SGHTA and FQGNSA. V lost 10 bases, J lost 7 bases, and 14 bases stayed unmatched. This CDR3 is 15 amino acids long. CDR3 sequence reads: CANIIGREGRNEQFF. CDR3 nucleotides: TGTGCCAATATAATTGGGCGGGAGGGCCGGAATGAGCAGTTCTTC.

The CDR3 sequence: CATAKAGGANEQFF. The CDR3 DNA sequence: TGTGCCACCGCTAAGGCTGGGGGGGCCAATGAGCAGTTCTTC. V usage is TRBV12-3 or TRBV12-4 and J usage is TRBJ2-1, with D possibly matching TRBD2 (7 bases). V was trimmed by 10 bases and J by 6 bases, leaving 19 bases between them. This CDR3 is built from 14 residues.

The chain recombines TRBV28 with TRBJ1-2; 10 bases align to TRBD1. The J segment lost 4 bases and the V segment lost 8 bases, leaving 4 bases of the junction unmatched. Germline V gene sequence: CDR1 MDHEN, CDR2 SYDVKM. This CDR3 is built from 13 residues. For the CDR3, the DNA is TGTGCCAGCCGGGACAGGGGTATCTATGGCTACACCTTC. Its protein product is CASRDRGIYGYTF.

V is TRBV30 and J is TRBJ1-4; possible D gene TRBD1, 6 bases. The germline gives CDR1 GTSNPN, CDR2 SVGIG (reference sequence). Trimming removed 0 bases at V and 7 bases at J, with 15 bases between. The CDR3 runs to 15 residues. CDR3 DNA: TGTGCCTGGAGTGTAGGGCACAGGGACTTTGAAAAACTGTTTTTT. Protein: CAWSVGHRDFEKLFF.

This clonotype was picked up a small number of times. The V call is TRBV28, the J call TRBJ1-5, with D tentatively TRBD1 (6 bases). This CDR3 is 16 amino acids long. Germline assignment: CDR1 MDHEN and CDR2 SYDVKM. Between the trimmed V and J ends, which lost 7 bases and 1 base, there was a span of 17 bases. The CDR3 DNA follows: TGTGCCAGCAAACGTCTACAAGGGGGGAGCAATCAGCCCCAGCATTTT. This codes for CASKRLQGGSNQPQHF.

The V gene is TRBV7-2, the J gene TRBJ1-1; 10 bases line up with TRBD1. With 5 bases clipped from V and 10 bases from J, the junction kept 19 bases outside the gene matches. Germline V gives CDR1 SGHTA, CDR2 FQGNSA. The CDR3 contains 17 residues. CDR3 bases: TGTGCCAGCAGCCTAAAGCCGAAGACAGGGGGCATCTTTGGAGCTTTCTTT. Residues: CASSLKPKTGGIFGAFF.

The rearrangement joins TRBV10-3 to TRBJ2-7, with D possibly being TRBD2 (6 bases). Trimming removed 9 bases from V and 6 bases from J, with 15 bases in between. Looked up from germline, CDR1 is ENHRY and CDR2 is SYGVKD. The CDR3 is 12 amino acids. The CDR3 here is CAIGGQGREQYF. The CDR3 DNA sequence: TGTGCCATAGGAGGGCAGGGCCGCGAGCAGTACTTC.

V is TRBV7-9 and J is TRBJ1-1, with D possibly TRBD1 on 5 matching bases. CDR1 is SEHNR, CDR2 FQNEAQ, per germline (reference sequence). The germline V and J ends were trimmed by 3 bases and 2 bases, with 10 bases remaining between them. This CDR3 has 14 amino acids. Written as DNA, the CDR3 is TGTGCCAGCAGCTTTACCGGGACCAACACTGAAGCTTTCTTT. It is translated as CASSFTGTNTEAFF.

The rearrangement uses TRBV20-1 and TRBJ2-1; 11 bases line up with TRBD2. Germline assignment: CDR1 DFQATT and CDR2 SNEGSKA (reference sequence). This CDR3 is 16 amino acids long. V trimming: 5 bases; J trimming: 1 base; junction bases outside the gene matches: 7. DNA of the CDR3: TGCAGTGCTTCTGTGACTAGCGGGAAGTCCTACAATGAGCAGTTCTTC. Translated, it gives CSASVTSGKSYNEQFF.

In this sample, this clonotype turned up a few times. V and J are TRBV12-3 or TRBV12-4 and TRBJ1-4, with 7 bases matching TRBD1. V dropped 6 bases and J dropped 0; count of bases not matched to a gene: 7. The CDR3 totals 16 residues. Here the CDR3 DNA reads TGTGCCAGCAGGCCCGGGACAGTGGCAACTAATGAAAAACTGTTTTTT. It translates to CASRPGTVATNEKLFF.

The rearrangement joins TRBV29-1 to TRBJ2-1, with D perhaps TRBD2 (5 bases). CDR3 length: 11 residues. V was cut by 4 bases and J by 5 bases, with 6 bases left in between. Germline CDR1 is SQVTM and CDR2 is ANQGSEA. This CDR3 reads CSVGGNNEQFF. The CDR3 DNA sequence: TGCAGCGTTGGAGGGAACAATGAGCAGTTCTTC.

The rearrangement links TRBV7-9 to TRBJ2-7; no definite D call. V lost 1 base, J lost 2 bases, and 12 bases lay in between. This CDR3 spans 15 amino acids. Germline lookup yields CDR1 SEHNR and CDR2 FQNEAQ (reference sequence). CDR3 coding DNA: TGTGCCAGCAGCTTAGGGACCCTGGGCCCCTACGAGCAGTACTTC. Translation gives CASSLGTLGPYEQYF.

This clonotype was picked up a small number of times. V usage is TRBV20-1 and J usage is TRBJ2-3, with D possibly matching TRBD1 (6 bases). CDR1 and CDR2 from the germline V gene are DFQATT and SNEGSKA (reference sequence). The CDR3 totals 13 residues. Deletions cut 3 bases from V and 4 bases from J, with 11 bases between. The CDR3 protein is CSASRQDSDTQYF. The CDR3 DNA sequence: TGCAGTGCTAGCCGACAGGATTCAGATACGCAGTATTTT.

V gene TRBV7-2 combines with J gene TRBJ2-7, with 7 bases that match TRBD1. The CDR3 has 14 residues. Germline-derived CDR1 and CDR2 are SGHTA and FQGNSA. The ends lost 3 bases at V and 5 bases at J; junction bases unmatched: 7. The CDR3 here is CASSFHPQGDEQYF. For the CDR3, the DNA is TGTGCCAGCAGCTTCCACCCCCAGGGGGACGAGCAGTACTTC.

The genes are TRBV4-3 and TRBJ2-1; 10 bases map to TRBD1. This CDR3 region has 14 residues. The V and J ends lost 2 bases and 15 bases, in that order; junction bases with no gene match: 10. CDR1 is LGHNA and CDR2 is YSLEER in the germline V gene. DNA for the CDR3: TGCGCCAGCAGCCAACGTCCCGGGACAGGGGTGGGGTTCTTC. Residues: CASSQRPGTGVGFF.

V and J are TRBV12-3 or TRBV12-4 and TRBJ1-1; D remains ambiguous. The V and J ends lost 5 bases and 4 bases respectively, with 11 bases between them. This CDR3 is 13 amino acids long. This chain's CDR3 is CASSTSRGTEAFF. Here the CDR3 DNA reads TGTGCCAGCAGTACATCCCGTGGCACTGAAGCTTTCTTT.

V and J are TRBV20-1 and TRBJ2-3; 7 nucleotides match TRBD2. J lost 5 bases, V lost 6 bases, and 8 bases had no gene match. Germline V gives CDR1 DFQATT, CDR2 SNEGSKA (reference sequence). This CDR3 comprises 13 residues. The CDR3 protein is CSAWGGGGDTQYF. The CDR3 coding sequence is TGCAGTGCCTGGGGTGGGGGGGGAGATACGCAGTATTTT.

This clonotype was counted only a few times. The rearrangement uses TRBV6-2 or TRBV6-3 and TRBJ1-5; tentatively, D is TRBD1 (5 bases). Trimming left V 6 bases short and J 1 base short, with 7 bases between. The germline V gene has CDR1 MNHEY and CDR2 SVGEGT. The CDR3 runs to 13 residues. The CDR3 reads CASRDNSNQPQHF. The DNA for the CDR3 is TGTGCCAGCAGGGACAACAGCAATCAGCCCCAGCATTTT.

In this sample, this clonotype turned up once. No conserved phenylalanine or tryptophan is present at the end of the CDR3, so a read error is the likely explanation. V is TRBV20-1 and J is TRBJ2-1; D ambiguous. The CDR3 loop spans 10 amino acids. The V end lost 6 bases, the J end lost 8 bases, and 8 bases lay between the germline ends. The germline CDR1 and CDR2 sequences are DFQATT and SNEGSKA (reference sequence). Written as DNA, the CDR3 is TGCAGTGCCCCCTTCCATGAGCAGTTCTTA. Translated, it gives CSAPFHEQFL.

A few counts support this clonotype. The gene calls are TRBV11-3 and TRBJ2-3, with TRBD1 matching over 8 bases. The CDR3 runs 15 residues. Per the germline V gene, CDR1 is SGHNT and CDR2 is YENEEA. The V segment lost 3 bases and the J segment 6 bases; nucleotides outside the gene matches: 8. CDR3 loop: CASSFSGGRSDTQYF. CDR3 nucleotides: TGTGCCAGCAGCTTTTCAGGGGGCCGTTCCGATACGCAGTATTTT.

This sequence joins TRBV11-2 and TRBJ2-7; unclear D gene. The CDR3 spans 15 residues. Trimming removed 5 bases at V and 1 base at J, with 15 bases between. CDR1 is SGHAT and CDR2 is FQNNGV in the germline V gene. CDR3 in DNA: TGTGCCAGCAGCCCCGAGGTCCACACATCCTACGAGCAGTACTTC. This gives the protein CASSPEVHTSYEQYF.